The T cell receptor (beta chain) described here comes from a study of CD8 T cells in Susac syndrome. Reverse transcription of about 0.45 to 1 ug RNA was performed with random hexamers. Across 54 Vbeta and 13 Jbeta, immunoSEQ multiplex PCR amplified TCR beta CDR3. TCRdb re-called the immunoSEQ multiplex PCR reads with MiXCR, one entry per CDR3 protein. This sample has approximately 120,000 distinct CDR3 sequences, with around 90% found just once. Through negative isolation, CD4+ and CD8+ T cells were obtained, while TEMRA cells were enriched using FACS. V was pared by 2 bases and J by 0 bases, with 6 bases of the junction left unmatched. The CDR3 is 17 amino acids. Germline values: CDR1 MNHEY, CDR2 SVGAGI.

The chain recombines TRBV6-5 with TRBJ2-1; 8 bases align to TRBD1. Sequencing input: CD8+ T cells from PBMCs. This receptor was identified in a human donor in good health. The CDR3 DNA reads as TGTGCCAGCAGTTACACCCCAACAGGGGGCTCCTACAATGAGCAGTTCTTC. It translates to CASSYTPTGGSYNEQFF.